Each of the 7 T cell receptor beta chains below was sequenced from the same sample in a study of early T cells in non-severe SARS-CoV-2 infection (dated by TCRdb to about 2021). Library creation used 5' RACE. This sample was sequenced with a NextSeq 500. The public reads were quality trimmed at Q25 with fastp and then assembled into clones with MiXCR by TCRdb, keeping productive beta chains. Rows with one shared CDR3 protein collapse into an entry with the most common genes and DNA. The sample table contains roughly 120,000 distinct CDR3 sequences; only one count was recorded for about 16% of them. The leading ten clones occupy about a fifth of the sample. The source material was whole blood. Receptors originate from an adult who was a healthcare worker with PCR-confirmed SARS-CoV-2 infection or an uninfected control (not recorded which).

The CDR3 sequence: CASSLRYTGELFF. CDR3 in DNA: TGTGCCAGCAGTCTCAGATACACCGGGGAGCTGTTTTTT. This chain joins TRBV12-3 or TRBV12-4 and TRBJ2-2; D unclear. V shed 5 bases and J shed 3 bases, with 7 bases lying between them. The CDR3 extends over 13 amino acids.

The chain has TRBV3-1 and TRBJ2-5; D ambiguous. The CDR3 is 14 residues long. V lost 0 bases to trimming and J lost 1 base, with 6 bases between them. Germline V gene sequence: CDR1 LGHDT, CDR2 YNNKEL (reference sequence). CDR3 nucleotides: TGTGCCAGCAGCCAAGATGTGGCCCAAGAGACCCAGTACTTC. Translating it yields CASSQDVAQETQYF.

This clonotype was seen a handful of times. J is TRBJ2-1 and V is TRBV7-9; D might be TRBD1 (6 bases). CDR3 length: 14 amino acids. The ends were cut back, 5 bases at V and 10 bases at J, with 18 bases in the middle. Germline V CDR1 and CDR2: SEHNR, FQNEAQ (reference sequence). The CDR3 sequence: CASSIQNRDGEQFF. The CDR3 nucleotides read TGTGCCAGCAGCATCCAAAACAGGGACGGGGAGCAGTTCTTC.

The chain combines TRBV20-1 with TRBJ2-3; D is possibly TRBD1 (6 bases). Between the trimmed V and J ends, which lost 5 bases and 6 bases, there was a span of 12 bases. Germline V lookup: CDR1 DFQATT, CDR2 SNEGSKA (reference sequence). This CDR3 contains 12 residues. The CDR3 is CSAGTFSDTQYF. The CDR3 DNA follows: TGCAGTGCTGGGACATTTTCCGATACGCAGTATTTT.

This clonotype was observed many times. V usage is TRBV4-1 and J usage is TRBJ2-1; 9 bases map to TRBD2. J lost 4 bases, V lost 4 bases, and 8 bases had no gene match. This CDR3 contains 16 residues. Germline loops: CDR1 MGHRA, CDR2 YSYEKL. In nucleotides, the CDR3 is TGCGCCAGCAGCCTCTCAGGACTAGCGAAGTACAATGAGCAGTTCTTC. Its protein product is CASSLSGLAKYNEQFF.

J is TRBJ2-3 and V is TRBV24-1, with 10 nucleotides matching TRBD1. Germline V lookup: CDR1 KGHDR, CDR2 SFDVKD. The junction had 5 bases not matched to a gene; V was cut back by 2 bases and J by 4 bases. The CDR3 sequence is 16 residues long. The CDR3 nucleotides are TGTGCCACCAGTGATTCCGGAGGGACAGGGGCAGATACGCAGTATTTT. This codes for CATSDSGGTGADTQYF.

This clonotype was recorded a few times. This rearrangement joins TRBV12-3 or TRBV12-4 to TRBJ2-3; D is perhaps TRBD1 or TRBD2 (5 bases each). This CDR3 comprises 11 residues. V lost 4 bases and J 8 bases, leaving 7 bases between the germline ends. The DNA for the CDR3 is TGTGCCAGCAGTTCGGGACCTACGCAGTATTTT. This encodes CASSSGPTQYF.